Presented here are 20 T cell receptor beta chains from one specimen sequenced in a study of cytomegalovirus exposure and HLA in healthy donors. PCR primers comprised 60 Vbeta and 13 Jbeta primers. Here immunoSEQ multiplex PCR was the method, and the copy in TCRdb shows in-frame clones only, minus some. The repertoire holds 160,000 or so clones, approximately 82% seen once, with more than 1.4% in the top ten. The specimen was PBMCs. These TCRs come from a male donor in good health and CMV-seronegative.

The chain recombines TRBV6-1 with TRBJ1-1; TRBD1 is a possible D gene (6 bases). This CDR3 has 17 residues. Per germline, CDR1 MNHNS and CDR2 SASEGT. The V gene lost 0 bases and the J gene lost 6 bases, with 20 bases spanning the gap. CDR3 in DNA: TGTGCCAGCAGTGAAGCGCTTAGAACAGGGAGAGAGGCTGAAGCTTTCTTT. Translating gives CASSEALRTGREAEAFF.

The chain combines TRBV6-1 with TRBJ1-5; 11 bases are a match to TRBD1. There are 14 residues in the CDR3. The germline V gene has CDR1 MNHNS and CDR2 SASEGT. V lost 8 bases and J lost 6; bases outside the gene matches: 6. CDR3 nucleotide sequence: TGTGCCAGCTACGGACAGGGGGCTGGTCAGCCCCAGCATTTT. Translated, it gives CASYGQGAGQPQHF.

This clone was picked up a small number of times. The rearrangement joins TRBV5-4 to TRBJ1-1; weak D call: TRBD1 (6 bases). The CDR3 sequence is 15 residues long. With 4 bases removed from V and 2 bases from J, the gap between germline ends came to 15 bases. Germline V gene sequence: CDR1 SGHNT, CDR2 YYREEE (reference sequence). CDR3 region: CASSTQTGLNTEAFF. CDR3 nucleotide sequence: TGTGCCAGCAGCACCCAGACAGGACTTAACACTGAAGCTTTCTTT.

The CDR3 region has the DNA TGTGCCAGCAGCCCAACAGGGGCGCAGGCCAAAAACATTCAGTACTTC. Encoded protein: CASSPTGAQAKNIQYF. The chain combines TRBV9 with TRBJ2-4; TRBD1 agrees at 7 bases. Germline lookup yields CDR1 SGDLS and CDR2 YYNGEE. This CDR3 contains 16 residues. V lost 4 bases, J lost 1 base, and 8 bases stayed unmatched.

This clone appeared once. The CDR3 sequence: CASSIGLAGPNEQFF. CDR3 sequence (DNA): TGTGCCAGTAGTATCGGACTAGCGGGCCCCAATGAGCAGTTCTTC. This chain links TRBV19 with TRBJ2-1; 11 bases are a match to TRBD2. CDR1 and CDR2 from the germline V gene are LNHDA and SQIVND (reference sequence). The junction had 4 bases not matched to a gene; V was cut back by 3 bases and J by 6 bases. The CDR3 covers 15 residues.

The V and J genes are TRBV9 and TRBJ2-7; D perhaps matches TRBD2 (6 bases). In germline, CDR1 is SGDLS, CDR2 YYNGEE. The CDR3 sequence is 15 residues long. Trimming left V 3 bases short and J 3 bases short, with 16 bases between. The CDR3 nucleotides read TGTGCCAGCAGCGAGGGAGGAGCGGCCAACTACGAGCAGTACTTC. This translates into CASSEGGAANYEQYF.

This clone appeared a few times. The chain links TRBV2 to TRBJ1-5; D is undetermined. CDR1 and CDR2 from the germline V gene are SNHLY and FYNNEI. V dropped 11 bases and J dropped 0 bases, with 11 bases sitting between them. CDR3 length: 13 amino acids. The CDR3 is CACLTVSNQPQHF. In DNA form, the CDR3 reads TGTGCCTGCCTAACAGTTAGCAATCAGCCCCAGCATTTT.

The chain carries TRBV6-1 and TRBJ1-6, with 7 nucleotides matching TRBD1. The V segment lost 5 bases and the J segment 14 bases; nucleotides outside the gene matches: 9. Germline lookup yields CDR1 MNHNS and CDR2 SASEGT. The CDR3 totals 13 residues. The CDR3: CASSTGQVSALHF. CDR3 bases: TGTGCCAGCAGTACAGGACAGGTATCAGCCCTCCACTTT.

The chain links TRBV13 to TRBJ1-1; 7 positions agree with TRBD1. The V and J ends lost 5 bases and 0 bases, in that order; junction bases with no gene match: 9. This CDR3 is built from 16 residues. Germline V gives CDR1 PRHDT, CDR2 FYEKMQ (reference sequence). This chain's CDR3 is CASSPWDRQVNTEAFF. The CDR3 bases are TGTGCCAGCAGCCCCTGGGACAGACAGGTGAACACTGAAGCTTTCTTT.

The chain recombines TRBV29-1 with TRBJ1-1, with D possibly matching TRBD1 (5 bases). Trimming pared 4 bases from V and 5 bases from J, leaving 14 bases between. Germline assignment: CDR1 SQVTM and CDR2 ANQGSEA. The CDR3 spans 13 residues. The CDR3 coding sequence is TGCAGCGTTGTCGGTCAGGGTCTAACTGAAGCTTTCTTT. This codes for CSVVGQGLTEAFF.

The chain links TRBV6-5 to TRBJ1-2; TRBD1 matches at 8 bases. This CDR3 comprises 15 residues. From germline, CDR1 is MNHEY and CDR2 SVGAGI. Germline trimming cut 8 bases from V and 0 bases from J; bases unmatched to any gene: 8. The CDR3 bases are TGTGCCAGCGGGCGGGACAGGAAGACTAACTATGGCTACACCTTC. It is translated as CASGRDRKTNYGYTF.

This clone was seen just once. The V and J genes are TRBV28 and TRBJ1-4; D possibly corresponds to TRBD1 (6 bases). Trimming removed 7 bases at V and 6 bases at J, with 15 bases between. CDR3 size: 14 residues. Germline V gives CDR1 MDHEN, CDR2 SYDVKM. CDR3 in amino acids: CASTEGGGYEKLFF. In DNA, the CDR3 is TGTGCCAGCACCGAGGGAGGGGGATATGAAAAACTGTTTTTT.

DNA of the CDR3: TGTGCCAGCAGCGTAGGACCCAGCGGGAGGCGCGAGCAGTACTTC. Translation gives CASSVGPSGRREQYF. The chain links TRBV9 to TRBJ2-7; 9 bases are shared with TRBD2. The V gene end was trimmed by 0 bases and the J gene end by 6 bases; junction bases not matched to a gene: 7. CDR1 and CDR2 from the germline V gene are SGDLS and YYNGEE. The CDR3 spans 15 residues.

The chain couples TRBV27 to TRBJ2-7; D is perhaps TRBD2 (7 bases). Germline V gene sequence: CDR1 MNHEY, CDR2 SMNVEV (reference sequence). The V gene lost 2 bases and the J gene lost 2 bases, with 16 bases spanning the gap. The CDR3 has 16 residues. In nucleotides, the CDR3 is TGTGCCAGCAGTTTAGGGGGGGCCCAGGATGCCTACGAGCAGTACTTC. Its translation is CASSLGGAQDAYEQYF.

V is TRBV7-2 and J is TRBJ1-1; 9 nucleotides align to TRBD1. V shed 5 bases, J shed 11 bases, and the junction held 15 bases outside the gene matches. CDR3 length: 15 amino acids. Germline CDR1 SGHTA, CDR2 FQGNSA. The DNA for the CDR3 is TGTGCCAGCAGCGAATCTGAGACAGGGGGGATTCGGGCTTTCTTT. It translates to CASSESETGGIRAFF.

The chain recombines TRBV19 with TRBJ1-2; a weak D match, TRBD1 (6 bases). The CDR3 loop spans 15 amino acids. Germline CDR1 LNHDA, CDR2 SQIVND (reference sequence). Between the trimmed V and J ends, which lost 3 bases and 3 bases, there was a span of 14 bases. CDR3 protein: CASSMAGRQDYGYTF. In nucleotides, the CDR3 is TGTGCCAGTAGTATGGCGGGCCGACAGGACTATGGCTACACCTTC.

A single count supports this clone. This chain connects TRBV10-1 to TRBJ1-2; possible D gene TRBD1, 5 bases. CDR1 is WNHNN, CDR2 SYGVQD, per germline (reference sequence). V shed 3 bases and J shed 8 bases, with 16 bases lying between them. CDR3 length equals 14 residues. As DNA, the CDR3 is TGCGCCAGCAGTGATCAATGGGACTTAGTGGGCTACACCTTC. It codes for CASSDQWDLVGYTF.

The chain joins TRBV15 to TRBJ2-1, with 10 bases fitting TRBD1. V dropped 4 bases and J dropped 8; count of bases not matched to a gene: 17. CDR3 length: 18 amino acids. Germline V gene lookup returns CDR1 LNHNV and CDR2 YYDKDF (reference sequence). The CDR3 coding sequence is TGTGCCACCAGCATCGCTAAAGTAGGGACAGGGGAACTCGATGAGCAGTTCTTC. Translating gives CATSIAKVGTGELDEQFF.

A few counts support this clone. V is TRBV7-2 and J is TRBJ1-2; TRBD1 matches 10 bases. Germline V CDR1 and CDR2: SGHTA, FQGNSA. The CDR3 spans 14 residues. The junction had 3 bases not matched to a gene; V was cut back by 4 bases and J by 4 bases. CDR3 residues: CASSSGQGPYGYTF. Here the CDR3 DNA reads TGTGCCAGCAGCTCGGGACAGGGGCCCTATGGCTACACCTTC.

The chain couples TRBV29-1 to TRBJ1-2; D uncertain. Germline CDR1 and CDR2: SQVTM and ANQGSEA. The CDR3 is made up of 11 amino acids. V gave up 8 bases and J gave up 3 bases, with 10 bases separating them. The CDR3 protein is CSTYRHYGYTF. In nucleotides, the CDR3 is TGCAGCACCTACCGCCACTATGGCTACACCTTC.